These 12 T cell receptor beta chains were sequenced from one sample in a study of T cells in tumors after PD-1 blockade. Libraries were prepared by immunoSEQ multiplex PCR; TCRdb keeps only in-frame clonotypes and omits some of them. The sample includes some 47,000 clones, more than 75% seen only once; the top ten take around 17%. Sample: PBMCs, taken before anti-PD-1 treatment. These receptors were collected from a human donor with basal cell carcinoma.

The V and J genes are TRBV9 and TRBJ1-1, with 7 nucleotides matching TRBD1. Trimming at V came to 0 bases and at J to 3 bases, leaving 8 bases not matched to a gene. The CDR3 covers 16 residues. Germline V gives CDR1 SGDLS, CDR2 YYNGEE. As DNA, the CDR3 is TGTGCCAGCAGCGTAGGTACGACACAGGGGTACACTGAAGCTTTCTTT. It yields the protein CASSVGTTQGYTEAFF.

V is TRBV18 and J is TRBJ2-1; 7 bases map to TRBD1. After removal of 3 bases from V and 5 bases from J, the junction contained 10 bases not matched to a gene. The CDR3 spans 16 residues. Germline CDR1 and CDR2: KGHSH and LQKENI. CDR3 DNA: TGTGCCAGCTCACCGCGGTTGGGACAGCTAAACAATGAGCAGTTCTTC. This sequence encodes CASSPRLGQLNNEQFF.

This chain joins TRBV3-1 (or the pseudogene TRBV3-2) and TRBJ2-1, with D perhaps matching TRBD2 (5 bases). V lost 0 bases and J 7 bases, leaving 13 bases between the germline ends. Germline CDR1 reads LGHDT; CDR2 reads YNNKEL (reference sequence). This CDR3 is built from 15 residues. Here the CDR3 reads CASSQDRGIWNEQFF. Written as DNA, the CDR3 is TGTGCCAGCAGCCAAGATCGGGGAATTTGGAATGAGCAGTTCTTC.

The gene calls are TRBV6-2 or TRBV6-3 and TRBJ1-2; D gene uncertain. Germline loops: CDR1 MNHEY, CDR2 SVGEGT. The CDR3 is 15 residues long. V lost 2 bases and J lost 3, with 13 bases in between. CDR3 amino acids: CASSYALGSYYGYTF. Written as DNA, the CDR3 is TGTGCCAGCAGTTACGCCCTCGGATCCTACTATGGCTACACCTTC.

V is TRBV6-5 and J is TRBJ1-2; possibly TRBD1 for D (6 bases). V was trimmed by 0 bases and J by 8 bases, leaving 13 bases between them. This CDR3 has 14 residues. Germline V gene data show CDR1 as MNHEY and CDR2 as SVGAGI. CDR3 residues: CASSYSRGARGYTF. CDR3 DNA: TGTGCCAGCAGTTACTCAAGGGGGGCGCGGGGCTACACCTTC.

In its sample, this clone was seen a few times. Different DNA sequences within this sample yield the same CDR3. The J gene is TRBJ1-5, the V gene TRBV19; 12 nucleotides align to TRBD1. CDR1 and CDR2 (germline): LNHDA, SQIVND (reference sequence). This CDR3 region has 15 residues. V lost 5 bases and J lost 3; bases outside the gene matches: 2. In DNA, the CDR3 is TGTGCCAGTAGTCGGGACAGGGGGCTCAATCAGCCCCAGCATTTT. Protein sequence: CASSRDRGLNQPQHF.

This chain connects TRBV4-1 to TRBJ1-2; perhaps TRBD1 as D (6 bases). The length of the CDR3 is 15 residues. Germline V gene data show CDR1 as MGHRA and CDR2 as YSYEKL. The V and J ends lost 3 bases and 6 bases respectively, with 17 bases between them. The DNA for the CDR3 is TGCGCCAGCAGCCACGGGGTGGGGGGCTTGGATGGCTACACCTTC. Amino acids: CASSHGVGGLDGYTF.

J is TRBJ1-2 and V is TRBV14; TRBD1 is a possible D gene (5 bases). The CDR3 length is 14 residues. CDR1 and CDR2 (germline): SGHDN, FVKESK. Trimming took 5 bases from V and 6 from J, leaving 16 bases between them. The CDR3 protein is CASSIGGGAHGYTF. The CDR3, as DNA: TGTGCCAGCAGCATCGGTGGAGGGGCGCATGGCTACACCTTC.

This clone was seen only once. The chain recombines TRBV28 with TRBJ1-1; tentative D call: TRBD1 (5 bases). In germline, CDR1 is MDHEN, CDR2 SYDVKM. This CDR3 has 14 amino acids. V was cut by 5 bases and J by 6 bases, with 16 bases left in between. For the CDR3, the DNA is TGTGCCAGCAGTCTACGATCAGGGTTCCCTGAAGCTTTCTTT. Its protein product is CASSLRSGFPEAFF.

The chain combines TRBV5-6 with TRBJ2-7; 9 bases fit TRBD1. CDR3 size: 15 residues. CDR1 is SGHDT, CDR2 YYEEEE, per germline. Germline trimming cut 5 bases from V and 5 bases from J; bases unmatched to any gene: 11. In DNA form, the CDR3 reads TGTGCCAGCAGTTTGCCGGGACAGGGACCCGACGAGCAGTACTTC. This encodes CASSLPGQGPDEQYF.

The chain employs TRBV9 and TRBJ2-7; D uncertain. Germline V CDR1 and CDR2: SGDLS, YYNGEE. V gave up 0 bases and J gave up 2 bases, with 12 bases separating them. CDR3 size: 15 residues. The CDR3 sequence is CASSVVPVDTYEQYF. In DNA form, the CDR3 reads TGTGCCAGCAGCGTAGTCCCAGTTGATACCTACGAGCAGTACTTC. Combining the CDR3 with reference TRBV9 and TRBJ2-7 gives the whole variable domain DSGVTQTPKHLITATGQRVTLRCSPRSGDLSVYWYQQSLDQGLQFLIQYYNGEERAKGNILERFSAQQFPDLHSELNLSSLELGDSALYFCASSVVPVDTYEQYFGPGTRLTVT.

V is TRBV5-1 and J is TRBJ2-7; D possibly corresponds to TRBD2 (5 bases). V gave up 4 bases and J gave up 5 bases, with 16 bases separating them. This CDR3 comprises 14 residues. Germline V CDR1 and CDR2: SGHRS, YFSETQ. CDR3 protein: CASSPSRGPDEQYF. CDR3 sequence (DNA): TGCGCCAGCAGCCCCAGTAGAGGGCCGGACGAGCAGTACTTC.